The 28 T cell receptor beta chains given below trace back to one sample, sequenced in a study of T cell repertoires in cytomegalovirus infection. No antigen is known for these receptors. TCRdb used MiXCR to reprocess the reads, holding one entry per CDR3 protein. The sample records just over 450,000 distinct CDR3 sequences, roughly 43% being singletons. The specimen was cultured PBMCs, collected from culture after CMV antigen stimulation. The source is a human donor in good health (CMV status not recorded). Some clones in this sample may be carry-over from other donors' samples.

This chain uses TRBV12-3 or TRBV12-4 with TRBJ2-1; D is uncertain. The V end was cut by 3 bases, the J end by 4 bases, with 7 bases between. The CDR3 sequence is 13 residues long. The CDR3 is CASSFKGYNEQFF. For the CDR3, the DNA is TGTGCCAGCAGTTTTAAGGGATACAATGAGCAGTTCTTC.

This rearrangement joins TRBV6-6 to TRBJ1-4; no clear D. Per the germline V gene, CDR1 is MNHNY and CDR2 is SVGAGI (reference sequence). The CDR3 totals 16 residues. Trimming stripped 2 bases from V and 3 bases from J, with 13 bases between. The CDR3: CASSYTDRDANEKLFF. DNA of the CDR3: TGTGCCAGCAGTTACACTGACCGGGATGCTAATGAAAAACTGTTTTTT.

The chain combines TRBV10-3 with TRBJ2-7, with 13 nucleotides matching TRBD2. CDR1 and CDR2 from the germline V gene are ENHRY and SYGVKD. Losses at the gene ends were 4 bases for V and 9 bases for J; bases not matched to a gene: 18. The CDR3 is 18 residues long. The CDR3: CAISADRARTSGRAWQYF. Here the CDR3 DNA reads TGTGCCATCAGTGCGGACAGGGCTAGAACTAGCGGGAGGGCCTGGCAGTACTTC.

The chain employs TRBV12-3 or TRBV12-4 and TRBJ2-1; no clear D gene. Deletions cut 3 bases from V and 10 bases from J, with 7 bases between. The CDR3 runs 11 residues. The CDR3 DNA sequence: TGTGCCAGCAGTTTGAAACGAGAGCAGTTCTTC. Encoded protein: CASSLKREQFF.

V and J are TRBV27 and TRBJ2-1; TRBD2 agrees at 13 bases. The germline V gene has CDR1 MNHEY and CDR2 SMNVEV (reference sequence). With V trimmed by 5 bases and J by 9 bases, 7 bases remained unmatched. The CDR3 is 15 residues long. The CDR3 loop reads CASSPGLAGDAEQFF. For the CDR3, the DNA is TGTGCCAGCAGTCCTGGACTAGCGGGAGATGCTGAGCAGTTCTTC.

This chain joins TRBV7-8 and TRBJ2-5; no clear D. V was cut by 1 base and J by 4 bases, with 13 bases left in between. Germline CDR1 and CDR2: SGHVS and FQNEAQ. The CDR3 length is 15 residues. The CDR3 sequence is CASSLVGWVRETQYF. CDR3 coding DNA: TGTGCCAGCAGCTTAGTGGGCTGGGTTCGAGAGACCCAGTACTTC.

The V call is TRBV27, the J call TRBJ2-3, with D perhaps matching TRBD2 (6 bases). Deletions cut 4 bases from V and 5 bases from J, with 13 bases between. The CDR3 covers 14 residues. CDR1 and CDR2 (germline): MNHEY, SMNVEV (reference sequence). CDR3 sequence: CASSSWGDQDTQYF. CDR3 bases: TGTGCCAGCAGTTCTTGGGGGGACCAAGATACGCAGTATTTT.

This clonotype was seen a single time. The J gene is TRBJ2-7, the V gene TRBV5-1, with unresolved D. Germline assignment: CDR1 SGHRS and CDR2 YFSETQ. The CDR3 extends over 14 amino acids. V lost 0 bases to trimming and J lost 5 bases, with 12 bases between them. Here the CDR3 reads CASSLVGRPDEQYF. The CDR3 DNA follows: TGCGCCAGCAGCTTGGTGGGCAGGCCGGACGAGCAGTACTTC.

The chain uses TRBV6-1 and TRBJ2-3; TRBD2 matches 9 bases. From germline, CDR1 is MNHNS and CDR2 SASEGT. V lost 4 bases, J lost 4 bases, and 12 bases stayed unmatched. This CDR3 region has 17 residues. CDR3 loop: CASSGPLAGVAADTQYF. CDR3 coding DNA: TGTGCCAGCAGTGGCCCATTAGCGGGAGTTGCTGCAGATACGCAGTATTTT.

The sample holds a few counts of this clonotype. V and J are TRBV6-2 or TRBV6-3 and TRBJ2-5, with 9 positions matching TRBD1. Trimming cost V 8 bases and J 4 bases; bases outside gene matches: 5. The CDR3 extends over 13 amino acids. Germline V gene sequence: CDR1 MNHEY, CDR2 SVGEGT. This CDR3 is CASQGQGLETQYF. The CDR3 bases are TGTGCCAGCCAAGGACAGGGGCTAGAGACCCAGTACTTC.

In nucleotides, the CDR3 is TGTGCCAGCAGCCAAGGGGGGGGGGGCAGGACTGAAGCTTTCTTT. Translated: CASSQGGGGRTEAFF. V is TRBV4-2 and J is TRBJ1-1; D perhaps matches TRBD1 (6 bases). Germline V gives CDR1 LGHNA, CDR2 YNFKEQ. Trimming pared 1 base from V and 5 bases from J, leaving 14 bases between. This CDR3 contains 15 residues.

The J gene is TRBJ1-6, the V gene TRBV5-6; D gene ambiguous. The CDR3 runs 16 residues. Trimming cost V 3 bases and J 4 bases, with 14 bases left between them. Germline CDR1 and CDR2: SGHDT and YYEEEE. CDR3 protein: CASSSRAGDYNSPLHF. The DNA of the CDR3 is TGTGCCAGCAGCTCCCGAGCAGGAGATTATAATTCACCCCTCCACTTT. Combining the CDR3 with reference TRBV5-6 and TRBJ1-6 gives the whole variable domain DAGVTQSPTHLIKTRGQQVTLRCSPKSGHDTVSWYQQALGQGPQFIFQYYEEEERQRGNFPDRFSGHQFPNYSSELNVNALLLGDSALYLCASSSRAGDYNSPLHFGNGTRLTVT.

This chain uses TRBV28 with TRBJ1-1; D is unresolved. Between the trimmed V and J ends, which lost 8 bases and 2 bases, there was a span of 3 bases. From germline, CDR1 is MDHEN and CDR2 SYDVKM. This CDR3 region has 10 residues. In nucleotides, the CDR3 is TGTGCCAGCGGCAACACTGAAGCTTTCTTT. Translation: CASGNTEAFF.

J is TRBJ2-7 and V is TRBV5-1; 9 nucleotides match TRBD1. The CDR3 runs 14 residues. Germline assignment: CDR1 SGHRS and CDR2 YFSETQ. V gave up 5 bases and J gave up 3 bases; unmatched junction bases: 6. Written as DNA, the CDR3 is TGCGCCAGCAGTTCCGGGACAGGGCACTACGAGCAGTACTTC. Translating it yields CASSSGTGHYEQYF.

The rearrangement uses TRBV7-2 and TRBJ2-7, with TRBD1 matching 10 bases. With V trimmed by 5 bases and J by 3 bases, 10 bases remained unmatched. The CDR3 contains 16 residues. From germline, CDR1 is SGHTA and CDR2 FQGNSA. CDR3 sequence: CASSDAWGQGNYEQYF. Here the CDR3 DNA reads TGTGCCAGCAGCGACGCCTGGGGACAGGGGAACTACGAGCAGTACTTC.

DNA of the CDR3: TGCGCCAGCAGCTTGGTAGCGGGAGGTCAATCCTACGAGCAGTACTTC. Residues: CASSLVAGGQSYEQYF. V usage is TRBV5-1 and J usage is TRBJ2-7; 10 bases map to TRBD2. Germline assignment: CDR1 SGHRS and CDR2 YFSETQ. The CDR3 is 16 residues long. The V segment lost 0 bases and the J segment 1 base; nucleotides outside the gene matches: 4. Looking up the rest from reference TRBV5-1 and TRBJ2-7 gives the full variable domain: KAGVTQTPRYLIKTRGQQVTLSCSPISGHRSVSWYQQTPGQGLQFLFEYFSETQRNKGNFPGRFSGRQFSNSRSEMNVSTLELGDSALYLCASSLVAGGQSYEQYFGPGTRLTVT.

This clonotype was counted only a few times. The chain employs TRBV12-3 or TRBV12-4 and TRBJ2-1, with 14 positions matching TRBD2. V trimming: 8 bases; J trimming: 2 bases; junction bases outside the gene matches: 8. The length of the CDR3 is 17 residues. This CDR3 reads CASGGTSGSIPYNEQFF. The CDR3 DNA reads TGTGCCAGCGGCGGGACTAGCGGGAGCATACCCTACAATGAGCAGTTCTTC.

The sample holds a few counts of this clonotype. The rearrangement links TRBV27 to TRBJ2-5; 10 bases agree with TRBD1. Germline V gene data show CDR1 as MNHEY and CDR2 as SMNVEV (reference sequence). Unmatched junction bases numbered 3, after V lost 3 bases and J lost 5 bases. This CDR3 is built from 14 residues. CDR3 sequence reads: CASSLGQGMETQYF. The CDR3 nucleotides read TGTGCCAGCAGTTTGGGACAGGGGATGGAGACCCAGTACTTC.

This clonotype was seen a handful of times. The J gene is TRBJ2-1, the V gene TRBV12-3 or TRBV12-4; D is uncertain. The CDR3 totals 13 residues. Deletions cut 2 bases from V and 12 bases from J, with 14 bases between. The CDR3 here is CASSLPPRVGQFF. The CDR3 coding sequence is TGTGCCAGCAGTTTACCCCCGCGAGTGGGGCAGTTCTTC.

This clonotype was found a few times. V gene TRBV27 combines with J gene TRBJ2-1, with 7 bases identical to TRBD2. This CDR3 has 13 amino acids. V trimming: 8 bases; J trimming: 8 bases; junction bases outside the gene matches: 9. Germline V lookup: CDR1 MNHEY, CDR2 SMNVEV (reference sequence). The CDR3, as DNA: TGTGCCAGCTGGGGAGGACTAGGAGATGAGCAGTTCTTC. Its protein product is CASWGGLGDEQFF.

This clonotype came up many times. The chain couples TRBV7-2 to TRBJ2-1, with TRBD2 matching over 8 bases. The CDR3 sequence is 12 residues long. The ends lost 3 bases at V and 10 bases at J; junction bases unmatched: 2. Germline lookup yields CDR1 SGHTA and CDR2 FQGNSA. CDR3 region: CASSFGGGEQFF. CDR3 bases: TGTGCCAGCAGCTTTGGCGGGGGGGAGCAGTTCTTC.

This chain joins TRBV6-5 and TRBJ1-6; no definite D call. The germline V gene has CDR1 MNHEY and CDR2 SVGAGI. The CDR3 extends over 11 amino acids. Trimming stripped 8 bases from V and 7 bases from J, with 6 bases between. CDR3 nucleotides: TGTGCCAGCGGCAGAAATTCACCCCTCCACTTT. Residues: CASGRNSPLHF.

The genes are TRBV9 and TRBJ2-3; TRBD2 aligns across 7 bases. The CDR3 extends over 16 amino acids. Germline assignment: CDR1 SGDLS and CDR2 YYNGEE. J was trimmed by 0 bases and V by 4 bases; bases with no gene match: 8. CDR3 nucleotide sequence: TGTGCCAGCAGCTCTAGAGCGGGGTCTAGCACAGATACGCAGTATTTT. This translates into CASSSRAGSSTDTQYF. Full variable domain (missing parts from reference TRBV9 and TRBJ2-3): DSGVTQTPKHLITATGQRVTLRCSPRSGDLSVYWYQQSLDQGLQFLIQYYNGEERAKGNILERFSAQQFPDLHSELNLSSLELGDSALYFCASSSRAGSSTDTQYFGPGTRLTVL.

The chain has TRBV7-2 and TRBJ2-5; the D gene is possibly TRBD2 (6 bases). Germline assignment: CDR1 SGHTA and CDR2 FQGNSA. With 3 bases removed from V and 5 bases from J, the gap between germline ends came to 13 bases. The CDR3 is 14 residues long. As DNA, the CDR3 is TGTGCCAGCAGCTTTCTCGGGGCGGGGGAGACCCAGTACTTC. Protein: CASSFLGAGETQYF.

The chain has TRBV7-9 and TRBJ1-4, with 9 bases aligning to TRBD1. In germline, CDR1 is SEHNR, CDR2 FQNEAQ (reference sequence). The J segment lost 7 bases and the V segment lost 3 bases, leaving 6 bases of the junction unmatched. The CDR3 totals 15 residues. CDR3 loop: CASSFLGQGFEKLFF. CDR3 coding DNA: TGTGCCAGCAGCTTCTTGGGACAGGGTTTTGAAAAACTGTTTTTT.

This clonotype appeared a few times. J is TRBJ1-6 and V is TRBV19, with 10 bases lining up with TRBD1. Germline V gene data show CDR1 as LNHDA and CDR2 as SQIVND (reference sequence). V was pared by 8 bases and J by 10 bases, with 8 bases of the junction left unmatched. This CDR3 contains 14 residues. CDR3 nucleotides: TGTGCCAGTCGCCGGGACAGGGGAGAATCACCCCTCCACTTT. It encodes CASRRDRGESPLHF.

The V call is TRBV11-3, the J call TRBJ2-1, with 11 bases aligning to TRBD2. Germline-derived CDR1 and CDR2 are SGHNT and YENEEA. Trimming cost V 0 bases and J 14 bases; bases outside gene matches: 6. The CDR3 runs 14 residues. CDR3 in amino acids: CASSLEVSGRAEFF. The CDR3 DNA sequence: TGTGCCAGCAGCTTAGAGGTTAGCGGGAGGGCCGAGTTCTTC.

This sequence joins TRBV5-6 and TRBJ2-7; 10 bases match TRBD1. J lost 6 bases, V lost 4 bases, and 4 bases had no gene match. The CDR3 runs 13 residues. Germline V lookup: CDR1 SGHDT, CDR2 YYEEEE. The CDR3 protein is CASSPDRGSEQYF. The CDR3 DNA reads TGTGCCAGCAGCCCGGACAGGGGGTCCGAGCAGTACTTC.